The rows below give T cell receptor beta chains drawn from one sample of a study of monozygotic twins with inflammatory bowel disease. TCRdb reprocessed the 5' RACE reads, keeping one entry per CDR3 protein, no DNA. This repertoire includes 400,000 or so distinct CDR3 sequences. The sequencing input was blood. These receptor sequences come from a human donor with ulcerative colitis or Crohn's disease, or a healthy co-twin of an affected twin (not recorded which). Each CDR3 is given with its conserved first and last residue.

V gene,J gene,CDR3 protein
TRBV3-1,TRBJ2-2,CASSQAIGTGELFF
TRBV6-1,TRBJ2-1,CASRGLGKGNEQFF
TRBV20-1,TRBJ1-3,CSAGDRDTIYF
TRBV6-2/TRBV6-3,TRBJ2-6,CASRWGPSSGANVLTF
TRBV6-1,TRBJ2-1,CASSSWTRLLTYNEQFF
TRBV19,TRBJ2-1,CASSNRQGYNEQFF
TRBV7-6,TRBJ2-7,CASSSPGLAYEQYF
TRBV14,TRBJ1-2,CASSQTALNGYTF
TRBV20-1,TRBJ2-7,CSALPRGGYEQYF
TRBV20-1,TRBJ2-7,CSARDLRISSYEQYF
TRBV6-1,TRBJ2-6,CASRKGLASSGANVLTF
TRBV4-1,TRBJ2-3,CASSQDAGPTSTDTQYF
TRBV4-2,TRBJ2-1,CASSHLSGDLLEQFF
TRBV7-3,TRBJ2-1,CASSASGAGRGVEQFF
TRBV6-5,TRBJ2-5,CASSYSEQEEETQYF
TRBV20-1,TRBJ2-5,CSAISGGQETQYF
TRBV20-1,TRBJ2-5,CSARGPGQETQYF
TRBV28,TRBJ1-2,CASSLMTGDNYGYTF
TRBV7-3,TRBJ2-3,CASSQSRDTQYF
TRBV7-2,TRBJ2-7,CASSLGTSGINEQYF
TRBV7-2,TRBJ2-2,CASSLVVEGELFF
TRBV7-9,TRBJ2-7,CASSLASGQGTYEQYF
TRBV5-1,TRBJ2-1,CASSLEGTLDWNEQFF
TRBV30,TRBJ2-5,CAWSLEGTETQYF
TRBV10-3,TRBJ2-5,CAIRNGGGWETQHF
TRBV2,TRBJ2-3,CASSEWLAGGPWAGRNTDTQYF
TRBV7-2,TRBJ2-1,CASSLVTVYNEQFF
TRBV29-1,TRBJ2-1,CSVSASGTNNEQFF
TRBV18,TRBJ2-1,CASSTRDYDNEQFF
TRBV5-6,TRBJ2-7,CASSLAGGYDAYEQYF
TRBV19,TRBJ2-2,CASRRQGVYTGELFF
TRBV7-8,TRBJ2-7,CASSLGVGSYEQYF
TRBV13,TRBJ2-5,CASSSTGGVETQYF